The 15 T cell receptor beta chains reported below all come from one sample, sequenced in a study of OX40 agonist ivuxolimab in advanced cancers. The method was immunoSEQ multiplex PCR; TCRdb's version includes in-frame clones alone and lacks a portion of them. The data contain 45,000 or so clones, roughly 90% of them singletons. Source: CD4+ or CD8+ T cells sorted from blood, taken in a trial of the OX40 agonist ivuxolimab. Source of these receptors: an adult with an advanced solid tumor such as melanoma, head and neck, liver or kidney cancer.

The chain has TRBV29-1 and TRBJ1-1, with D hard to call. This CDR3 is 12 amino acids long. CDR1 is SQVTM, CDR2 ANQGSEA, per germline. V dropped 6 bases and J dropped 3 bases, with 11 bases sitting between them. DNA for the CDR3: TGCAGCGTGAAGGTTGGGTACACTGAAGCTTTCTTT. As protein: CSVKVGYTEAFF.

V usage is TRBV27 and J usage is TRBJ2-7, with D perhaps matching TRBD2 (5 bases). Germline CDR1 MNHEY, CDR2 SMNVEV (reference sequence). V gave up 1 base and J gave up 2 bases, with 12 bases separating them. The CDR3 is 15 amino acids. The CDR3 coding sequence is TGTGCCAGCAGTTTATACGGAGGTTACACCTACGAGCAGTACTTC. It translates to CASSLYGGYTYEQYF.

The V gene is TRBV5-6, the J gene TRBJ2-7, with D maybe TRBD2 (5 bases). This CDR3 region has 14 residues. Germline-derived CDR1 and CDR2 are SGHDT and YYEEEE. Trimming shortened V by 0 bases and J by 9 bases, and 16 bases separated the two germline ends. CDR3 sequence: CASSLGLGGIGQYF. The CDR3 DNA is TGTGCCAGCAGCTTGGGTCTTGGAGGTATAGGGCAGTACTTC.

This sequence joins TRBV2 and TRBJ2-1; TRBD2 agrees at 8 bases. V lost 10 bases and J lost 6; bases outside the gene matches: 20. Germline loops: CDR1 SNHLY, CDR2 FYNNEI. The CDR3 is 17 residues long. The CDR3 is CAILDRSLAGSLNEQFF. The CDR3 DNA is TGTGCCATCCTGGATAGATCTCTAGCGGGTTCTCTCAATGAGCAGTTCTTC.

The chain employs TRBV11-2 and TRBJ2-7, with 10 positions matching TRBD1. The junction had 14 bases not matched to a gene; V was cut back by 0 bases and J by 0 bases. Germline CDR1 is SGHAT and CDR2 is FQNNGV. The CDR3 consists of 20 residues. CDR3 residues: CASSLEPGQGNPPGSYEQYF. The CDR3 nucleotides read TGTGCCAGCAGCTTAGAACCGGGACAGGGGAACCCACCTGGCTCCTACGAGCAGTACTTC.

V and J are TRBV6-1 and TRBJ1-2, with D perhaps TRBD1 (5 bases). V was clipped by 10 bases and J by 4 bases, with 19 bases between them. This CDR3 comprises 14 residues. Germline CDR1 and CDR2: MNHNS and SASEGT. CDR3: CATPRAPGIYGYTF. In DNA form, the CDR3 reads TGTGCCACCCCCCGAGCCCCAGGGATCTATGGCTACACCTTC.

The chain couples TRBV13 to TRBJ2-1; no reliable D call. CDR1 is PRHDT, CDR2 FYEKMQ, per germline (reference sequence). CDR3 length: 12 amino acids. The ends were cut back, 1 base at V and 7 bases at J, with 5 bases in the middle. The CDR3 loop reads CASSLADNEQFF. The CDR3 coding sequence is TGTGCCAGCAGCTTAGCGGATAATGAGCAGTTCTTC.

The rearrangement uses TRBV4-1 and TRBJ2-7, with D maybe TRBD2 (6 bases). In germline, CDR1 is MGHRA, CDR2 YSYEKL. The CDR3 extends over 15 amino acids. Trimming stripped 1 base from V and 0 bases from J, with 10 bases between. The CDR3 loop reads CASSQGRESSYEQYF. The CDR3 DNA reads as TGCGCCAGCAGCCAAGGTCGGGAGAGCTCCTACGAGCAGTACTTC.

This chain uses TRBV7-3 with TRBJ1-3; a weak D match, TRBD1 (5 bases). The CDR3 sequence is 14 residues long. The V gene lost 5 bases and the J gene lost 0 bases, with 8 bases spanning the gap. Germline loops: CDR1 SGHTA, CDR2 FQGTGA. The CDR3 sequence is CASSLDSSGNTIYF. The DNA for the CDR3 is TGTGCCAGCAGCCTAGACAGCTCTGGAAACACCATATATTTT. Filled out from reference TRBV7-3 and TRBJ1-3, the complete variable domain reads GAGVSQTPSNKVTEKGKYVELRCDPISGHTALYWYRQSLGQGPEFLIYFQGTGAADDSGLPNDRFFAVRPEGSVSTLKIQRTERGDSAVYLCASSLDSSGNTIYFGEGSWLTVV.

The V call is TRBV7-9, the J call TRBJ1-3; maybe TRBD1 (6 bases). The germline gives CDR1 SEHNR, CDR2 FQNEAQ (reference sequence). Trimming shortened V by 5 bases and J by 4 bases, and 18 bases separated the two germline ends. The CDR3 is 16 residues long. The CDR3 loop is CASSPEGQMGGNTIYF. CDR3 DNA: TGTGCCAGCAGCCCAGAAGGACAGATGGGGGGAAACACCATATATTTT.

The chain's CDR3 is CASSPAGGSVTDTQYF. As DNA, the CDR3 is TGTGCCAGCAGCCCCGCGGGCGGGAGTGTGACAGATACGCAGTATTTT. The chain links TRBV11-2 to TRBJ2-3, with 7 bases matching TRBD2. The V gene end was trimmed by 5 bases and the J gene end by 3 bases; junction bases not matched to a gene: 11. CDR1 is SGHAT, CDR2 FQNNGV, per germline. The CDR3 covers 16 residues. Full variable domain (outside the CDR3, taken from reference TRBV11-2 and TRBJ2-3): EAGVAQSPRYKIIEKRQSVAFWCNPISGHATLYWYQQILGQGPKLLIQFQNNGVVDDSQLPKDRFSAERLKGVDSTLKIQPAKLEDSAVYLCASSPAGGSVTDTQYFGPGTRLTVL.

This chain connects TRBV5-4 to TRBJ1-1; TRBD1 aligns across 7 bases. V was pared by 4 bases and J by 7 bases, with 7 bases of the junction left unmatched. Germline values: CDR1 SGHNT, CDR2 YYREEE (reference sequence). The length of the CDR3 is 13 residues. The CDR3 region is CASSTRDSYEAFF. In DNA form, the CDR3 reads TGTGCCAGCAGCACTAGGGACAGCTATGAAGCTTTCTTT. Full variable domain (rest looked up from reference TRBV5-4 and TRBJ1-1): ETGVTQSPTHLIKTRGQQVTLRCSSQSGHNTVSWYQQALGQGPQFIFQYYREEENGRGNFPPRFSGLQFPNYSSELNVNALELDDSALYLCASSTRDSYEAFFGQGTRLTVV.

The chain carries TRBV2 and TRBJ1-4; D is unclear. Germline V CDR1 and CDR2: SNHLY, FYNNEI. With 5 bases removed from V and 7 bases from J, the gap between germline ends came to 17 bases. This CDR3 region has 15 residues. The CDR3 DNA follows: TGTGCCAGCAGTCGTCGGGGTTTCGAGGGTGAAAAACTGTTTTTT. Its protein is CASSRRGFEGEKLFF.

V gene TRBV4-2 combines with J gene TRBJ2-7, with 10 bases matching TRBD1. CDR3 length equals 16 residues. V lost 8 bases to trimming and J lost 3 bases; unmatched junction nucleotides: 13. The germline V gene has CDR1 LGHNA and CDR2 YNFKEQ. The chain's CDR3 is CASSVTGTGVFYEQYF. CDR3 nucleotide sequence: TGTGCCAGCTCCGTCACCGGGACAGGGGTATTCTACGAGCAGTACTTC.

The V gene is TRBV7-9, the J gene TRBJ2-1, with 7 bases lining up with TRBD2. From germline, CDR1 is SEHNR and CDR2 FQNEAQ (reference sequence). After removal of 4 bases from V and 9 bases from J, the junction contained 9 bases not matched to a gene. This CDR3 is 14 amino acids long. CDR3 nucleotides: TGTGCCAGCAGCTCGACCGGGACGGGGGGTGAGCAGTTCTTC. This encodes CASSSTGTGGEQFF.